The next 27 T cell receptor beta chains were all read from a single sample in a study of control samples from healthy donors and cancer patients. Sequencing was performed with immunoSEQ multiplex PCR; in TCRdb, only in-frame clones are kept and a portion is missing. The sample includes approximately 190,000 clones. The specimen sequenced was blood. These receptors were obtained from a woman aged 30 to 39 in good health.

V and J are TRBV6-4 and TRBJ1-2; 7 nucleotides align to TRBD1. This CDR3 region has 13 residues. V trimming: 6 bases; J trimming: 5 bases; junction bases outside the gene matches: 6. Germline lookup yields CDR1 MRHNA and CDR2 SNTAGT. As DNA, the CDR3 is TGTGCCAGCAGGCACGGGACAGATTATGGCTACACCTTC. It specifies CASRHGTDYGYTF.

V usage is TRBV6-5 and J usage is TRBJ1-1; tentative D call: TRBD1 (5 bases). Trimming cost V 6 bases and J 1 base, with 15 bases left between them. The CDR3 runs 15 residues. The germline CDR1 and CDR2 sequences are MNHEY and SVGAGI. CDR3 protein: CASSFRDPGNTEAFF. Written as DNA, the CDR3 is TGTGCCAGCAGCTTTAGGGACCCCGGGAACACTGAAGCTTTCTTT.

This sequence joins TRBV9 and TRBJ2-1; 8 positions agree with TRBD2. This CDR3 has 15 residues. Trimming cost V 0 bases and J 3 bases; bases outside gene matches: 2. Germline V CDR1 and CDR2: SGDLS, YYNGEE. Written as DNA, the CDR3 is TGTGCCAGCAGCGTAGCCGGGGGGGTCTACAATGAGCAGTTCTTC. It codes for CASSVAGGVYNEQFF.

The chain carries TRBV19 and TRBJ2-3; 10 nucleotides match TRBD2. Germline values: CDR1 LNHDA, CDR2 SQIVND (reference sequence). The V segment lost 1 base and the J segment 2 bases; nucleotides outside the gene matches: 6. The CDR3 has 17 amino acids. The CDR3 sequence: CASSIGSLAGVTDTQYF. CDR3 DNA: TGTGCCAGTAGTATAGGTTCCCTAGCGGGGGTCACAGATACGCAGTATTTT.

V and J are TRBV6-5 and TRBJ1-2, with 9 bases matching TRBD1. V lost 6 bases to trimming and J lost 8 bases; unmatched junction nucleotides: 10. This CDR3 has 14 residues. Germline assignment: CDR1 MNHEY and CDR2 SVGAGI. The CDR3 sequence: CASSALGTGTGYTF. The CDR3 bases are TGTGCCAGCAGCGCCCTCGGGACAGGGACGGGCTACACCTTC.

The V gene is TRBV28, the J gene TRBJ1-5; unclear D gene. CDR3 size: 15 residues. From germline, CDR1 is MDHEN and CDR2 SYDVKM. Trimming left V 8 bases short and J 1 base short, with 15 bases between. As DNA, the CDR3 is TGTGCCAGCGTGGCGGCAGGACGGAGCAATCAGCCCCAGCATTTT. Its protein product is CASVAAGRSNQPQHF.

CDR3 amino acids: CASSLDTDTQYF. CDR3 bases: TGCGCCAGCAGCTTGGACACAGATACGCAGTATTTT. This chain joins TRBV5-1 and TRBJ2-3, with D hard to call. Looked up from germline, CDR1 is SGHRS and CDR2 is YFSETQ. Trimming took off 0 bases at V and 2 bases at J, with 1 base between the two ends. The CDR3 has 12 residues.

The rearrangement links TRBV2 to TRBJ1-5; TRBD1 aligns across 10 bases. With 4 bases clipped from V and 2 bases from J, the junction kept 14 bases outside the gene matches. Germline-derived CDR1 and CDR2 are SNHLY and FYNNEI. The length of the CDR3 is 19 residues. The CDR3 DNA reads as TGTGCCAGCAGTGTGGGGACAGGGGTATCCCGTGTTGGCAATCAGCCCCAGCATTTT. This gives the protein CASSVGTGVSRVGNQPQHF.

This chain connects TRBV6-5 to TRBJ2-2, with TRBD1 as a possible D gene (6 bases). CDR3 length: 14 amino acids. V was shortened by 5 bases and J by 4 bases, with 11 bases between the two germline ends. The germline V gene encodes CDR1 MNHEY and CDR2 SVGAGI. Here the CDR3 DNA reads TGTGCCAGCAGTCTGGACAGTGGCACCGGGGAGCTGTTTTTT. Translation gives CASSLDSGTGELFF.

CDR3 amino acids: CASSSSPGQQRNSPLHF. In DNA form, the CDR3 reads TGTGCCAGCAGCTCGTCCCCGGGACAGCAGAGAAATTCACCCCTCCACTTT. The J gene is TRBJ1-6, the V gene TRBV28; TRBD1 agrees at 7 bases. The CDR3 extends over 17 amino acids. With 6 bases clipped from V and 7 bases from J, the junction kept 15 bases outside the gene matches. In germline, CDR1 is MDHEN, CDR2 SYDVKM.

The chain employs TRBV4-3 and TRBJ2-3; 10 nucleotides agree with TRBD2. This CDR3 has 14 amino acids. V dropped 4 bases and J dropped 6; count of bases not matched to a gene: 4. Germline V CDR1 and CDR2: LGHNA, YSLEER. The CDR3 region is CASSLLAGVDTQYF. The CDR3 region has the DNA TGCGCCAGCAGCCTTCTAGCGGGGGTGGATACGCAGTATTTT.

CDR3 sequence: CACTSKEGSYQPQHF. As DNA, the CDR3 is TGTGCCTGCACGAGCAAGGAAGGGTCGTATCAGCCCCAGCATTTT. This chain connects TRBV30 to TRBJ1-5; D gene ambiguous. Germline lookup yields CDR1 GTSNPN and CDR2 SVGIG (reference sequence). V gave up 6 bases and J gave up 5 bases, with 20 bases separating them. The CDR3 length is 15 residues.

The chain carries TRBV4-1 and TRBJ2-7; 9 positions agree with TRBD1. The CDR3 has 16 amino acids. Germline values: CDR1 MGHRA, CDR2 YSYEKL. V trimming: 4 bases; J trimming: 6 bases; junction bases outside the gene matches: 13. The chain's CDR3 is CASSPAGRDRVGEQYF. CDR3 nucleotides: TGCGCCAGCAGCCCCGCGGGCCGGGACAGGGTAGGCGAGCAGTACTTC.

In regard to this clone: One end of the junction varies from germline; a read error may be responsible. V and J are TRBV11-2 and TRBJ2-1; the match to TRBD2 covers 15 bases. Germline V gene data show CDR1 as SGHAT and CDR2 as FQNNGV. This CDR3 is built from 18 residues. The CDR3 reads CASSSQPYAGLAGGGKVF. Written as DNA, the CDR3 is TGTGCCAGCAGCTCCCAACCCTACGCGGGACTAGCGGGGGGCGGCAAGGTCTTC.

The J gene is TRBJ1-4, the V gene TRBV29-1, with a tentative D call TRBD1 (6 bases). V dropped 4 bases and J dropped 8 bases, with 11 bases sitting between them. There are 12 residues in the CDR3. The V gene's germline CDR1 is SQVTM and CDR2 ANQGSEA. The CDR3 region has the DNA TGCAGCGTTGTTGGGGGCGGAGAAAAACTGTTTTTT. Amino acids: CSVVGGGEKLFF.

V is TRBV27 and J is TRBJ2-1; TRBD1 matches 8 bases. CDR3 length: 15 amino acids. From germline, CDR1 is MNHEY and CDR2 SMNVEV (reference sequence). V lost 6 bases, J lost 0 bases, and 4 bases stayed unmatched. The chain's CDR3 is CASRLGTGSYNEQFF. The CDR3 DNA reads as TGTGCCAGCAGGTTGGGGACAGGCTCCTACAATGAGCAGTTCTTC.

The chain couples TRBV5-6 to TRBJ1-5; possible D gene TRBD1, 5 bases. Germline V CDR1 and CDR2: SGHDT, YYEEEE. This CDR3 spans 15 amino acids. Trimming removed 0 bases at V and 4 bases at J, with 11 bases between. CDR3 coding DNA: TGTGCCAGCAGCTTGGGGGGGAGAAGGAATCAGCCCCAGCATTTT. It encodes CASSLGGRRNQPQHF.

V is TRBV27 and J is TRBJ1-1; 9 nucleotides align to TRBD1. J was trimmed by 5 bases and V by 6 bases; bases with no gene match: 16. The germline V gene has CDR1 MNHEY and CDR2 SMNVEV (reference sequence). CDR3 size: 17 residues. The CDR3 loop reads CASRKTYRGRGETEAFF. The CDR3 bases are TGTGCCAGCAGAAAAACCTACAGGGGGCGAGGAGAAACTGAAGCTTTCTTT.

About this clone: Other DNA sequences in the sample encode the same CDR3. The chain couples TRBV5-6 to TRBJ1-1; D call uncertain. The germline V gene encodes CDR1 SGHDT and CDR2 YYEEEE. V was cut by 1 base and J by 1 base, with 5 bases left in between. The CDR3 totals 13 residues. CDR3 protein: CASSLTGNTEAFF. The CDR3 nucleotides are TGTGCCAGCAGCTTGACGGGGAACACTGAAGCTTTCTTT. The whole variable domain, remainder taken from reference TRBV5-6 and TRBJ1-1, is DAGVTQSPTHLIKTRGQQVTLRCSPKSGHDTVSWYQQALGQGPQFIFQYYEEEERQRGNFPDRFSGHQFPNYSSELNVNALLLGDSALYLCASSLTGNTEAFFGQGTRLTVV.

The V gene is TRBV7-9, the J gene TRBJ1-6; no firm D call. This CDR3 contains 15 residues. V lost 7 bases to trimming and J lost 2 bases, with 12 bases between them. The germline V gene has CDR1 SEHNR and CDR2 FQNEAQ (reference sequence). The CDR3 DNA follows: TGTGCCAGCAACCCATTATCCCCCTATAATTCACCCCTCCACTTT. It encodes CASNPLSPYNSPLHF.

The rearrangement joins TRBV6-5 to TRBJ1-3, with 7 bases that match TRBD1. With V trimmed by 6 bases and J by 4 bases, 6 bases remained unmatched. The CDR3 consists of 14 residues. Looked up from germline, CDR1 is MNHEY and CDR2 is SVGAGI. The CDR3 coding sequence is TGTGCCAGCAGCTCGACAGGGAACGGAAACACCATATATTTT. It is translated as CASSSTGNGNTIYF.

The CDR3 reads CASSPGWANVLTF. The CDR3 DNA reads as TGTGCCAGCTCACCGGGCTGGGCCAACGTCCTGACTTTC. The chain uses TRBV18 and TRBJ2-6; D not certain. The germline gives CDR1 KGHSH, CDR2 LQKENI. Trimming removed 3 bases at V and 5 bases at J, with 5 bases between. This CDR3 is built from 13 residues. Looking up the rest from reference TRBV18 and TRBJ2-6 gives the full variable domain: NAGVMQNPRHLVRRRGQEARLRCSPMKGHSHVYWYRQLPEEGLKFMVYLQKENIIDESGMPKERFSAEFPKEGPSILRIQQVVRGDSAAYFCASSPGWANVLTFGAGSRLTVL.

The J gene is TRBJ1-5, the V gene TRBV19; TRBD1 might be the D (5 bases). Germline V gene sequence: CDR1 LNHDA, CDR2 SQIVND (reference sequence). This CDR3 spans 14 amino acids. The V end was cut by 10 bases, the J end by 8 bases, with 21 bases between. The DNA for the CDR3 is TGTGCCACAACTAATACAGGTTCATGGGAGCCCCAGCATTTT. Protein: CATTNTGSWEPQHF.

The V call is TRBV27, the J call TRBJ1-6; 8 nucleotides align to TRBD1. In germline, CDR1 is MNHEY, CDR2 SMNVEV (reference sequence). V lost 0 bases, J lost 8 bases, and 3 bases stayed unmatched. The CDR3 spans 15 residues. CDR3 amino acids: CASSLSGTGDSPLHF. The CDR3 DNA follows: TGTGCCAGCAGTTTATCCGGGACAGGAGATTCACCCCTCCACTTT.

This chain uses TRBV30 with TRBJ1-2; 10 bases agree with TRBD1. Germline loops: CDR1 GTSNPN, CDR2 SVGIG (reference sequence). The CDR3 is 16 residues long. Trimming took 1 base from V and 8 from J; bases not matched to a gene: 13. This chain's CDR3 is CAWSAVHRGQGNGYTF. The DNA of the CDR3 is TGTGCCTGGAGTGCAGTACACCGGGGACAGGGGAACGGCTACACCTTC.

A word on this clone: The sample contains more than one DNA sequence encoding this CDR3. The genes are TRBV4-1 and TRBJ1-1; weak D call: TRBD1 (5 bases). The length of the CDR3 is 16 residues. V lost 2 bases, J lost 3 bases, and 16 bases lay in between. The germline gives CDR1 MGHRA, CDR2 YSYEKL. This CDR3 reads CASSQKAKQAYTEAFF. In DNA form, the CDR3 reads TGCGCCAGCAGCCAAAAGGCTAAACAGGCGTACACTGAAGCTTTCTTT.

The chain uses TRBV2 and TRBJ1-1, with TRBD1 identical over 8 bases. The CDR3 runs 12 residues. The germline V gene has CDR1 SNHLY and CDR2 FYNNEI. V shed 9 bases, J shed 4 bases, and the junction held 4 bases outside the gene matches. CDR3 sequence: CASGQGFTEAFF. The CDR3 nucleotides read TGTGCCAGTGGACAGGGATTCACTGAAGCTTTCTTT.